This is a list of T cell receptor beta chains from one sample in a study of blood T cell repertoires in COVID-19. Profiling relied on immunoSEQ multiplex PCR, and the TCRdb table lists in-frame clones only, not all of them. There are 100,000 to 150,000 clones in the sample; approximately 90% occur only once, and 4% to 5.5% lies in the top ten. Sequencing input: peripheral blood. These receptors all stem from a man aged 35-49 years with acute or convalescent COVID-19. CDR3s include the opening cysteine and the closing phenylalanine or tryptophan. Fields, in order: V gene, J gene, D gene, clone size, CDR3 protein, CDR3 DNA. A D gene is named only where the DNA matches it firmly. Part of the rows lack a size; the others show once, few, many or a class for expanded clones.

v_call: TRBV7-9; j_call: TRBJ1-2; d_call: NA; clone_size: NA; cdr3_aa: CASSPSIGFYGYTF; cdr3_nt: TGTGCCAGCAGCCCTAGCATCGGCTTTTATGGCTACACCTTC
v_call: TRBV10-3; j_call: TRBJ1-2; d_call: TRBD1; clone_size: NA; cdr3_aa: CAILPSTGGDGYTF; cdr3_nt: TGTGCCATCCTACCCTCCACAGGGGGCGATGGCTACACCTTC
v_call: TRBV18; j_call: TRBJ1-5; d_call: NA; clone_size: NA; cdr3_aa: CASSPADSNQPQHF; cdr3_nt: TGTGCCAGCTCACCGGCAGATAGCAATCAGCCCCAGCATTTT
v_call: TRBV24-1; j_call: TRBJ2-1; d_call: NA; clone_size: NA; cdr3_aa: CATSEGGDGEQFF; cdr3_nt: TGTGCCACCAGTGAGGGAGGAGATGGTGAGCAGTTCTTC
v_call: TRBV18; j_call: TRBJ2-2; d_call: TRBD1; clone_size: NA; cdr3_aa: CASSTGGITGELFF; cdr3_nt: TGTGCCAGCTCGACAGGGGGCATCACCGGGGAGCTGTTTTTT
v_call: TRBV9; j_call: TRBJ2-7; d_call: TRBD1; clone_size: NA; cdr3_aa: CASSEGTGWRYEQYF; cdr3_nt: TGTGCCAGCAGCGAAGGGACAGGGTGGAGGTACGAGCAGTACTTC
v_call: TRBV5-1; j_call: TRBJ2-1; d_call: TRBD1; clone_size: NA; cdr3_aa: CASSFGTGGSEQFF; cdr3_nt: TGCGCCAGCAGCTTCGGGACAGGGGGCAGTGAGCAGTTCTTC
v_call: TRBV3-1/TRBV3-2; j_call: TRBJ2-1; d_call: TRBD2; clone_size: NA; cdr3_aa: CASSPKRSGRANEQFF; cdr3_nt: TGTGCCAGCAGCCCTAAACGTAGCGGGAGGGCCAATGAGCAGTTCTTC
v_call: TRBV18; j_call: TRBJ2-7; d_call: TRBD1; clone_size: once; cdr3_aa: CASSPSVGTGGYEQYF; cdr3_nt: TGTGCCAGCTCACCAAGTGTAGGGACAGGGGGCTACGAGCAGTACTTC
v_call: TRBV6-2/TRBV6-3; j_call: TRBJ1-5; d_call: NA; clone_size: NA; cdr3_aa: CASSFGGNSNQPQHF; cdr3_nt: TGTGCCAGCAGTTTTGGAGGGAATAGCAATCAGCCCCAGCATTTT
v_call: TRBV27; j_call: TRBJ1-1; d_call: TRBD1; clone_size: NA; cdr3_aa: CASSSRDRGPAFF; cdr3_nt: TGTGCCAGCAGTTCCCGAGACAGGGGGCCAGCTTTCTTT
v_call: TRBV30; j_call: TRBJ2-5; d_call: TRBD1; clone_size: few; cdr3_aa: CAWSVGTGQGSGETQYF; cdr3_nt: TGTGCCTGGAGTGTAGGGACGGGACAGGGAAGTGGGGAGACCCAGTACTTC
v_call: TRBV19; j_call: TRBJ1-1; d_call: TRBD1; clone_size: NA; cdr3_aa: CASTWDRVNTEAFF; cdr3_nt: TGTGCCAGTACCTGGGACAGGGTGAACACTGAAGCTTTCTTT
v_call: TRBV5-1; j_call: TRBJ1-4; d_call: TRBD1; clone_size: NA; cdr3_aa: CASSRVPDRDEKLFF; cdr3_nt: TGCGCCAGCAGCCGGGTCCCGGACAGGGACGAAAAACTGTTTTTT
v_call: TRBV6-1; j_call: TRBJ1-6; d_call: NA; clone_size: NA; cdr3_aa: CASSETRRRGTPLHF; cdr3_nt: TGTGCCAGCAGTGAAACCCGGAGACGAGGCACACCCCTCCACTTT
v_call: TRBV5-1; j_call: TRBJ1-1; d_call: NA; clone_size: NA; cdr3_aa: CASSLSQGTEAFF; cdr3_nt: TGCGCCAGCAGCTTGTCCCAGGGAACTGAAGCTTTCTTT
v_call: TRBV11-3; j_call: TRBJ2-5; d_call: TRBD2; clone_size: NA; cdr3_aa: CASSFGGRGGETQYF; cdr3_nt: TGTGCCAGCAGCTTTGGCGGGAGAGGCGGGGAGACCCAGTACTTC
v_call: TRBV6-6; j_call: TRBJ1-2; d_call: NA; clone_size: NA; cdr3_aa: CASTEVDPHGYTF; cdr3_nt: TGTGCCAGCACTGAGGTTGATCCCCATGGCTACACCTTC
v_call: TRBV30; j_call: TRBJ2-7; d_call: NA; clone_size: NA; cdr3_aa: CAWSYINSYEQYF; cdr3_nt: TGTGCCTGGAGTTACATAAATTCCTACGAGCAGTACTTC
v_call: TRBV9; j_call: TRBJ1-1; d_call: TRBD1; clone_size: few; cdr3_aa: CASSAHRDRVSEAFF; cdr3_nt: TGTGCCAGCAGCGCCCACCGGGACAGGGTTTCTGAAGCTTTCTTT
v_call: TRBV12-3/TRBV12-4; j_call: TRBJ2-7; d_call: NA; clone_size: NA; cdr3_aa: CASSSGTGLGQYF; cdr3_nt: TGTGCCAGCAGTTCCGGGACTGGCCTGGGGCAGTACTTC
v_call: TRBV9; j_call: TRBJ1-3; d_call: NA; clone_size: NA; cdr3_aa: CASSVGGLENTIYF; cdr3_nt: TGTGCCAGCAGCGTCGGGGGGCTGGAAAACACCATATATTTT
v_call: TRBV10-3; j_call: TRBJ1-5; d_call: NA; clone_size: few; cdr3_aa: CAIRGRADQPQHF; cdr3_nt: TGTGCCATCAGAGGCAGGGCCGATCAGCCCCAGCATTTT
v_call: TRBV19; j_call: TRBJ1-6; d_call: TRBD1; clone_size: NA; cdr3_aa: CASSISPGQYNSPLHF; cdr3_nt: TGTGCCAGTAGTATATCGCCGGGACAGTATAATTCACCCCTCCACTTT
v_call: TRBV6-1; j_call: TRBJ1-2; d_call: NA; clone_size: NA; cdr3_aa: CASSEALGGPGVYGYTF; cdr3_nt: TGTGCCAGCAGTGAAGCGCTGGGAGGGCCCGGTGTCTATGGCTACACCTTC
v_call: TRBV7-2; j_call: TRBJ2-3; d_call: TRBD1; clone_size: NA; cdr3_aa: CASSLALLGQGAPAQYF; cdr3_nt: TGTGCCAGCAGCTTAGCGCTCTTGGGACAGGGGGCGCCTGCGCAGTATTTT
v_call: TRBV12-3/TRBV12-4; j_call: TRBJ2-7; d_call: NA; clone_size: NA; cdr3_aa: CATGTSVRFQYF; cdr3_nt: TGTGCCACCGGGACTTCCGTACGATTTCAGTACTTC
v_call: TRBV12-5; j_call: TRBJ1-1; d_call: TRBD1; clone_size: NA; cdr3_aa: CASGLTGVNTEAFF; cdr3_nt: TGTGCTAGTGGTTTGACAGGGGTGAACACTGAAGCTTTCTTT
v_call: TRBV6-6; j_call: TRBJ1-5; d_call: TRBD1; clone_size: NA; cdr3_aa: CASSYSRDRTGQPQHF; cdr3_nt: TGTGCCAGCAGTTACTCGAGGGACAGGACCGGGCAGCCCCAGCATTTT
v_call: TRBV10-2; j_call: TRBJ2-2; d_call: TRBD2; clone_size: few; cdr3_aa: CASSVTSGGLNTGELFF; cdr3_nt: TGCGCCAGCAGTGTAACTAGCGGGGGGCTAAACACCGGGGAGCTGTTTTTT
v_call: TRBV29-1; j_call: TRBJ2-7; d_call: NA; clone_size: NA; cdr3_aa: CSVVLRSSYEQYF; cdr3_nt: TGCAGCGTTGTACTTAGGAGCTCCTACGAGCAGTACTTC
v_call: TRBV9; j_call: TRBJ1-1; d_call: NA; clone_size: NA; cdr3_aa: CASSPSGGGGTEAFF; cdr3_nt: TGTGCCAGCAGCCCCTCGGGGGGGGGCGGCACTGAAGCTTTCTTT
v_call: TRBV27; j_call: TRBJ1-5; d_call: NA; clone_size: NA; cdr3_aa: CASSPNRGNQPQHF; cdr3_nt: TGTGCCAGCAGTCCCAACAGGGGCAATCAGCCCCAGCATTTT
v_call: TRBV9; j_call: TRBJ2-3; d_call: TRBD2; clone_size: NA; cdr3_aa: CASSDGTSAFTDTQYF; cdr3_nt: TGTGCCAGCAGCGACGGGACTAGCGCCTTCACAGATACGCAGTATTTT
v_call: TRBV19; j_call: TRBJ1-5; d_call: NA; clone_size: NA; cdr3_aa: CASSIGQFNQPQHF; cdr3_nt: TGTGCCAGTAGTATAGGGCAATTCAATCAGCCCCAGCATTTT
v_call: TRBV5-5; j_call: TRBJ2-1; d_call: NA; clone_size: NA; cdr3_aa: CASSLGEIEQFF; cdr3_nt: TGTGCCAGCAGCTTGGGAGAGATTGAGCAGTTCTTC
v_call: TRBV3-1/TRBV3-2; j_call: TRBJ1-3; d_call: NA; clone_size: NA; cdr3_aa: CASSLIARNTIYF; cdr3_nt: TGTGCCAGCAGCCTAATAGCCCGAAACACCATATATTTT
v_call: TRBV5-6; j_call: TRBJ1-2; d_call: NA; clone_size: NA; cdr3_aa: CASSLPGEYGYTF; cdr3_nt: TGTGCCAGCAGCTTACCAGGGGAATATGGCTACACCTTC
v_call: TRBV2; j_call: TRBJ1-6; d_call: NA; clone_size: NA; cdr3_aa: CASSEVKAGNSNSPLHF; cdr3_nt: TGTGCCAGCAGTGAGGTAAAAGCCGGGAATTCAAATTCACCCCTCCACTTT
v_call: TRBV6-5; j_call: TRBJ2-3; d_call: NA; clone_size: NA; cdr3_aa: CASSYSAAGTDTQYF; cdr3_nt: TGTGCCAGCAGTTACTCGGCGGCAGGCACAGATACGCAGTATTTT
v_call: TRBV5-6; j_call: TRBJ2-1; d_call: TRBD2; clone_size: NA; cdr3_aa: CASSLSGGLYNEQFF; cdr3_nt: TGTGCCAGCAGCTTGAGCGGGGGCCTTTACAATGAGCAGTTCTTC
v_call: TRBV5-1; j_call: TRBJ1-6; d_call: NA; clone_size: NA; cdr3_aa: CASSLDLPSSYNSPLHF; cdr3_nt: TGCGCCAGCAGCTTGGACTTACCGAGCTCCTATAATTCACCCCTCCACTTT
v_call: TRBV7-3; j_call: TRBJ1-6; d_call: TRBD1; clone_size: NA; cdr3_aa: CASSPRDRGNSPLHF; cdr3_nt: TGTGCCAGCAGCCCCCGGGACAGGGGTAATTCGCCCCTCCACTTT
v_call: TRBV30; j_call: TRBJ1-6; d_call: NA; clone_size: NA; cdr3_aa: CAWSVLSLSRNSPLHF; cdr3_nt: TGTGCCTGGAGTGTACTAAGCCTCTCACGGAATTCACCCCTCCACTTT
v_call: TRBV24-1; j_call: TRBJ2-3; d_call: TRBD1; clone_size: NA; cdr3_aa: CATSVRPLGQGMSDTQYF; cdr3_nt: TGTGCCACCAGTGTGCGCCCGTTAGGACAGGGAATGTCAGATACGCAGTATTTT
v_call: TRBV5-1; j_call: TRBJ1-1; d_call: NA; clone_size: NA; cdr3_aa: CASSLDGQRNTEAFF; cdr3_nt: TGCGCCAGCAGCTTGGACGGACAGAGAAACACTGAAGCTTTCTTT
v_call: TRBV6-5; j_call: TRBJ1-1; d_call: NA; clone_size: NA; cdr3_aa: CASSLRAANTEAFF; cdr3_nt: TGTGCCAGCAGTCTCAGGGCCGCAAACACTGAAGCTTTCTTT
v_call: TRBV4-1; j_call: TRBJ2-5; d_call: NA; clone_size: many; cdr3_aa: CASSQRMGAGEGETQYF; cdr3_nt: TGCGCCAGCAGCCAACGCATGGGGGCAGGGGAGGGGGAGACCCAGTACTTC
v_call: TRBV27; j_call: TRBJ2-3; d_call: TRBD2; clone_size: NA; cdr3_aa: CASSILAGGKDTQYF; cdr3_nt: TGTGCCAGCAGTATCCTAGCGGGAGGTAAAGATACGCAGTATTTT
v_call: TRBV10-3; j_call: TRBJ1-5; d_call: TRBD1; clone_size: NA; cdr3_aa: CAISEGDRDNQPQHF; cdr3_nt: TGTGCCATCAGTGAGGGGGACAGGGACAATCAGCCCCAGCATTTT
v_call: TRBV5-1; j_call: TRBJ1-6; d_call: TRBD1; clone_size: NA; cdr3_aa: CASSLAVGGRGSSLGSPLHF; cdr3_nt: TGCGCCAGCAGCTTGGCCGTCGGAGGCAGGGGGAGCTCCCTGGGTTCACCCCTCCACTTT
v_call: TRBV6-5; j_call: TRBJ1-1; d_call: NA; clone_size: NA; cdr3_aa: CASRAPDRITEAFF; cdr3_nt: TGTGCCAGCAGGGCCCCCGACAGGATCACTGAAGCTTTCTTT